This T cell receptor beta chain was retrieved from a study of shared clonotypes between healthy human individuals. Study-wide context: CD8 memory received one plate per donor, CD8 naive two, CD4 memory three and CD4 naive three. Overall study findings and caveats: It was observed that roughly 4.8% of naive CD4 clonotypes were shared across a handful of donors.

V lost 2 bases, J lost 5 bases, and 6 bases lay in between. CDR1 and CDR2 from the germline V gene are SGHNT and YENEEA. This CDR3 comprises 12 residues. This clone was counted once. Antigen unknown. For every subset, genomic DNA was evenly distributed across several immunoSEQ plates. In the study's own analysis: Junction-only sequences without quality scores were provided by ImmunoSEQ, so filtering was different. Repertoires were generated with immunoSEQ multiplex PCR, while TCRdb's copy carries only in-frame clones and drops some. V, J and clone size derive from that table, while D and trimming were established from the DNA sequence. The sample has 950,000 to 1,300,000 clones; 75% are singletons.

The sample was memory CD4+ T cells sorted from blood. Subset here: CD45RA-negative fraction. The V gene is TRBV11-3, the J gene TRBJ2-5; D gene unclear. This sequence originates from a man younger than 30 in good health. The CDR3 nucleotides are TGTGCCAGCAGCTTAACTGGGGAGACCCAGTACTTC. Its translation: CASSLTGETQYF.